The clone carrying this T cell receptor beta chain was picked up a small number of times. Its antigen remains unidentified. This entry is derived from a study of response to subunit inactivated influenza vaccine. TCRdb reprocessed the RT-PCR reads via MiXCR and lists one record per CDR3 protein. The profile shows roughly 700,000 distinct CDR3 sequences, about 15% of them singletons. Study-level findings and limits: Only a handful of new T cells, the authors suggested, are recruited with each seasonal influenza vaccination.

J gave up 2 bases and V 11 bases, and 10 bases lay outside the gene matches. This CDR3 comprises 15 residues. Germline V CDR1 and CDR2: MNHEY, SVGEGT. The source is a man aged 45-65 years who received an inactivated influenza vaccine. The chain recombines TRBV6-2 or TRBV6-3 with TRBJ2-3, with TRBD2 matching over 10 bases. The sample was PBMCs from blood, taken 14 days before vaccination. CDR3 nucleotides: TGTGCCGGGAGGACTAGCGGAACCGTCACAGATACGCAGTATTTT. This gives the protein CAGRTSGTVTDTQYF.